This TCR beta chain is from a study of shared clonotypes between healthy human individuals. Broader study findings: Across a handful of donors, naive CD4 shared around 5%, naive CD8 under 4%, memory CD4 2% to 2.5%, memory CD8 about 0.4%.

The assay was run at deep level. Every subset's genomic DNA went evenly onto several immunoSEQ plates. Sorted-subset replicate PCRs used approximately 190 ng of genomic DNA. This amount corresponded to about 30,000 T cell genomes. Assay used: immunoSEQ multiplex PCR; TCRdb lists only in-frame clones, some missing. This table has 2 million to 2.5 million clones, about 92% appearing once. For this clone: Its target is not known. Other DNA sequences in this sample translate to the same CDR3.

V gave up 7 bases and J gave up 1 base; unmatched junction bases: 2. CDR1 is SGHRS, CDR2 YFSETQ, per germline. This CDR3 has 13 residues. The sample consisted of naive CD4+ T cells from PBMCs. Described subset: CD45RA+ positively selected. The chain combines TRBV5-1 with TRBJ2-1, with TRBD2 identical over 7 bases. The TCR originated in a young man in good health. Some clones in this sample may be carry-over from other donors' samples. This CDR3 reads CASSGGSYNEQFF. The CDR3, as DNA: TGCGCCAGCTCGGGAGGTTCCTACAATGAGCAGTTCTTC.